The 25 T cell receptor beta chains reported below all come from one sample, sequenced in a study of blood T cell repertoires in COVID-19. TCRdb's copy holds only in-frame clones and misses some; the assay was immunoSEQ multiplex PCR. The sample lists some 74,000 clones; around 76% were seen once. Sequenced: peripheral blood. The origin of the receptors is a man aged 70-80 years with active or convalescent COVID-19.

This clone has only a few counts. V is TRBV14 and J is TRBJ1-4, with D tentatively TRBD1 (5 bases). Deletions cut 0 bases from V and 7 bases from J, with 9 bases between. The CDR3 spans 14 residues. Germline CDR1 SGHDN, CDR2 FVKESK. The CDR3: CASSQDQGGEKLFF. The CDR3 DNA is TGTGCCAGCAGCCAAGACCAGGGAGGTGAAAAACTGTTTTTT.

The rearrangement joins TRBV19 to TRBJ1-5, with D unresolved. Germline V gene sequence: CDR1 LNHDA, CDR2 SQIVND (reference sequence). With 8 bases removed from V and 4 bases from J, the gap between germline ends came to 15 bases. This CDR3 is 14 amino acids long. CDR3 region: CASSGASANQPQHF. The CDR3, as DNA: TGTGCCAGTTCCGGAGCATCAGCAAATCAGCCCCAGCATTTT.

CDR3 coding DNA: TGCGCCAGCAGTGAGTCAGCCTTAAAGGGGGGGGAGGACAGGGCGTCATACGAGCAGTACTTC. Residues: CASSESALKGGEDRASYEQYF. The J gene is TRBJ2-7, the V gene TRBV10-2, with D perhaps TRBD1 (8 bases). V was trimmed by 0 bases and J by 4 bases, leaving 31 bases between them. The CDR3 totals 21 residues. Germline V CDR1 and CDR2: WSHSY, SAAADI.

CDR3 sequence: CASSESGQGDRYGYTF. CDR3 in DNA: TGCGCCAGCAGTGAGTCAGGACAGGGGGATCGCTATGGCTACACCTTC. The V and J genes are TRBV10-2 and TRBJ1-2; 10 bases align to TRBD1. CDR3 size: 16 residues. Germline CDR1 and CDR2: WSHSY and SAAADI. V gave up 0 bases and J gave up 4 bases; unmatched junction bases: 5.

The V call is TRBV7-2, the J call TRBJ1-1; possibly TRBD1 for D (6 bases). Germline lookup yields CDR1 SGHTA and CDR2 FQGNSA. This CDR3 comprises 14 residues. Between the trimmed V and J ends, which lost 3 bases and 7 bases, there was a span of 15 bases. In DNA, the CDR3 is TGTGCCAGCAGCTTTGGGGGGGCATCGGGTGAAGCTTTCTTT. Translating it yields CASSFGGASGEAFF. The full variable domain, rest sourced from reference TRBV7-2 and TRBJ1-1, is GAGVSQSPSNKVTEKGKDVELRCDPISGHTALYWYRQSLGQGLEFLIYFQGNSAPDKSGLPSDRFSAERTGGSVSTLTIQRTQQEDSAVYLCASSFGGASGEAFFGQGTRLTVV.

V is TRBV11-2 and J is TRBJ1-1, with 9 bases lining up with TRBD1. Germline-derived CDR1 and CDR2 are SGHAT and FQNNGV. This CDR3 is 14 amino acids long. J gave up 12 bases and V 4 bases, and 12 bases lay outside the gene matches. In DNA, the CDR3 is TGTGCCAGCAGCTCAAACGCCCGGACAGGGGCAACTTTCTTT. Translation: CASSSNARTGATFF.

V is TRBV27 and J is TRBJ2-5, with 8 bases aligning to TRBD2. The CDR3 contains 16 residues. Losses at the gene ends were 3 bases for V and 0 bases for J; bases not matched to a gene: 6. The V gene's germline CDR1 is MNHEY and CDR2 SMNVEV (reference sequence). The CDR3 spells CASSFGGGMYQETQYF. The CDR3 region has the DNA TGTGCCAGCAGTTTTGGCGGGGGGATGTACCAAGAGACCCAGTACTTC.

The chain uses TRBV29-1 and TRBJ2-7, with 7 bases that match TRBD1. CDR1 is SQVTM and CDR2 is ANQGSEA in the germline V gene. This CDR3 has 12 amino acids. After removal of 6 bases from V and 5 bases from J, the junction contained 7 bases not matched to a gene. The CDR3 DNA reads as TGCAGCGTCACCCGAGACAGGGACGAGCAGTACTTC. Translating gives CSVTRDRDEQYF.

The chain combines TRBV7-9 with TRBJ1-1, with D perhaps matching TRBD1 (6 bases). The CDR3 runs to 14 residues. V lost 5 bases and J lost 1, with 11 bases in between. Germline CDR1 reads SEHNR; CDR2 reads FQNEAQ (reference sequence). The CDR3 sequence: CASSVHRENTEAFF. In DNA form, the CDR3 reads TGTGCCAGCAGCGTTCACAGGGAGAACACTGAAGCTTTCTTT.

The J gene is TRBJ2-5, the V gene TRBV29-1, with D perhaps matching TRBD2 (5 bases). This CDR3 comprises 14 residues. The V end lost 5 bases, the J end lost 1 base, and 14 bases lay between the germline ends. Germline V lookup: CDR1 SQVTM, CDR2 ANQGSEA. CDR3 bases: TGCAGCGTTTGGAGGTTAGGAGCCCAAGAGACCCAGTACTTC. It codes for CSVWRLGAQETQYF.

The V gene is TRBV28, the J gene TRBJ1-1; D may be TRBD1 (5 bases). The CDR3 is made up of 15 amino acids. The germline gives CDR1 MDHEN, CDR2 SYDVKM. Trimming took 7 bases from V and 1 from J, leaving 16 bases between them. The DNA for the CDR3 is TGTGCCAGCACCCCCTCTCGAAGGGGGAACACTGAAGCTTTCTTT. The encoded protein is CASTPSRRGNTEAFF.

The chain joins TRBV6-5 to TRBJ2-5, with TRBD1 as a possible D gene (6 bases). Germline CDR1 and CDR2: MNHEY and SVGAGI. V was clipped by 0 bases and J by 5 bases, with 13 bases between them. The CDR3 is made up of 15 amino acids. CDR3: CASSYSRQVAETQYF. The CDR3 region has the DNA TGTGCCAGCAGTTACTCGAGACAGGTAGCCGAGACCCAGTACTTC.

The V call is TRBV2, the J call TRBJ2-1, with 10 bases lining up with TRBD1. After removal of 6 bases from V and 2 bases from J, the junction contained 7 bases not matched to a gene. The V gene's germline CDR1 is SNHLY and CDR2 FYNNEI. The CDR3 consists of 16 residues. The CDR3 DNA reads TGTGCCAGCAGGGCGAGACAGGGGGCTACCTACAATGAGCAGTTCTTC. This sequence encodes CASRARQGATYNEQFF.

This rearrangement joins TRBV10-3 to TRBJ2-7, with 11 nucleotides matching TRBD1. This CDR3 is built from 12 residues. Germline lookup yields CDR1 ENHRY and CDR2 SYGVKD. The trim removed 9 bases at V and 6 bases at J, leaving 4 bases unmatched. CDR3 amino acids: CAMGTGGSEQYF. Here the CDR3 DNA reads TGTGCCATGGGGACAGGGGGGTCCGAGCAGTACTTC.

The chain links TRBV7-3 to TRBJ2-7; D might be TRBD2 (6 bases). The V and J ends lost 0 bases and 5 bases respectively, with 14 bases between them. Germline V CDR1 and CDR2: SGHTA, FQGTGA. CDR3 length: 15 amino acids. The CDR3 here is CASSLTWRDCNEQYF. In DNA, the CDR3 is TGTGCCAGCAGCTTAACTTGGCGGGACTGCAACGAGCAGTACTTC.

The gene calls are TRBV28 and TRBJ2-7, with 10 bases lining up with TRBD2. This CDR3 has 17 residues. CDR1 is MDHEN and CDR2 is SYDVKM in the germline V gene. V lost 2 bases and J lost 5; bases outside the gene matches: 12. The CDR3 coding sequence is TGTGCCAGCAGTTTACCCTCCTGGAGCGGGGGGGCCGACGAGCAGTACTTC. It encodes CASSLPSWSGGADEQYF.

A few counts support this clone. The rearrangement uses TRBV27 and TRBJ2-3; 11 bases are a match to TRBD1. V dropped 5 bases and J dropped 5; count of bases not matched to a gene: 9. The CDR3 is 16 residues long. CDR1 is MNHEY and CDR2 is SMNVEV in the germline V gene (reference sequence). CDR3 protein: CASSPEGTGGLDTQYF. Here the CDR3 DNA reads TGTGCCAGCAGTCCGGAAGGGACAGGGGGTCTAGATACGCAGTATTTT.

This clone has just one count. The V and J genes are TRBV7-9 and TRBJ2-5; 9 nucleotides align to TRBD1. The germline CDR1 and CDR2 sequences are SEHNR and FQNEAQ (reference sequence). V dropped 5 bases and J dropped 2; count of bases not matched to a gene: 3. The CDR3 extends over 14 amino acids. In DNA, the CDR3 is TGTGCCAGCAGCACCGGGACAGGGCAAGAGACCCAGTACTTC. Translated: CASSTGTGQETQYF.

The chain couples TRBV6-1 to TRBJ2-5; 9 positions match TRBD2. The V gene's germline CDR1 is MNHNS and CDR2 SASEGT. The CDR3 is 16 amino acids. Losses at the gene ends were 4 bases for V and 7 bases for J; bases not matched to a gene: 13. This CDR3 is CASSGSARGGQGTQYF. CDR3 coding DNA: TGTGCCAGCAGTGGTTCCGCGCGGGGGGGCCAGGGGACCCAGTACTTC.

The DNA of the CDR3 is TGTGCCATCAAAGGGACAGAATCTAGAGAAATAAACACCGGGGAGCTGTTTTTT. This encodes CAIKGTESREINTGELFF. V usage is TRBV10-3 and J usage is TRBJ2-2, with 7 bases matching TRBD1. CDR1 is ENHRY and CDR2 is SYGVKD in the germline V gene. The CDR3 contains 18 residues. After removal of 7 bases from V and 2 bases from J, the junction contained 16 bases not matched to a gene.

This clone came up many times. The J gene is TRBJ2-2, the V gene TRBV10-3, with 9 bases matching TRBD1. The V segment lost 2 bases and the J segment 4 bases; nucleotides outside the gene matches: 5. The CDR3 is 16 amino acids. The germline gives CDR1 ENHRY, CDR2 SYGVKD. This chain's CDR3 is CAISEPGTGPTGELFF. In nucleotides, the CDR3 is TGTGCCATCAGTGAGCCGGGGACAGGGCCCACCGGGGAGCTGTTTTTT.

The chain carries TRBV5-4 and TRBJ1-1, with 11 bases aligning to TRBD1. V was clipped by 4 bases and J by 4 bases; unmatched bases: 6. Germline CDR1 and CDR2: SGHNT and YYREEE (reference sequence). This CDR3 comprises 15 residues. The CDR3 DNA is TGTGCCAGCAGCCCCCGGGACAGGGGGGGCACTGAAGCTTTCTTT. It codes for CASSPRDRGGTEAFF.

The chain combines TRBV5-1 with TRBJ2-3; 8 nucleotides align to TRBD1. Trimming at V came to 2 bases and at J to 0 bases, leaving 11 bases not matched to a gene. The germline gives CDR1 SGHRS, CDR2 YFSETQ. CDR3 length: 18 amino acids. CDR3 in DNA: TGCGCCAGCAGCTTCTCCGGGACAGGTGGGACTAGCACAGATACGCAGTATTTT. Amino acid sequence: CASSFSGTGGTSTDTQYF.

The CDR3 DNA is TGTGCCAGCAGCCATGGGGAGCAAGTCGGGACATATCCCACCGGGGAGCTGTTTTTT. Translated: CASSHGEQVGTYPTGELFF. The chain couples TRBV3-1 (or the pseudogene TRBV3-2) to TRBJ2-2, with TRBD1 as a possible D gene (6 bases). The CDR3 extends over 19 amino acids. Germline V gene sequence: CDR1 LGHDT, CDR2 YNNKEL (reference sequence). V gave up 3 bases and J gave up 4 bases, with 24 bases separating them.

This rearrangement joins TRBV2 to TRBJ2-1; the match to TRBD2 covers 15 bases. Trimming cost V 8 bases and J 6 bases; bases outside gene matches: 8. CDR3 length: 16 residues. Germline V gives CDR1 SNHLY, CDR2 FYNNEI. CDR3 region: CASGRTSGGVTNEQFF. CDR3 nucleotide sequence: TGTGCCAGCGGTCGGACTAGCGGGGGGGTAACCAATGAGCAGTTCTTC.